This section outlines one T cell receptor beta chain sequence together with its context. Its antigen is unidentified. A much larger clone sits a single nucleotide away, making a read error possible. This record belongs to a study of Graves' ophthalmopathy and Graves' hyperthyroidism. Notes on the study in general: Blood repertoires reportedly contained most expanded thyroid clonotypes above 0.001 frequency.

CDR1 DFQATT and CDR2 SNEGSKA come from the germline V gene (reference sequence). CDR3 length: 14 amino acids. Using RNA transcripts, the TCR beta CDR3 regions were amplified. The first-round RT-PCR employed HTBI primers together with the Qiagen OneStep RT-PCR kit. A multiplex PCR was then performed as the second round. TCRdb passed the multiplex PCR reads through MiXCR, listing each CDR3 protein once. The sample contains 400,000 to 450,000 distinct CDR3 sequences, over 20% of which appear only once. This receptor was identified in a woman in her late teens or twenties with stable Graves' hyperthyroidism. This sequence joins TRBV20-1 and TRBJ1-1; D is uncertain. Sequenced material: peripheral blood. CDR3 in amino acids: CSARRGQEKVEACF. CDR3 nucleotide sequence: TGCAGTGCTAGGAGAGGGCAGGAGAAAGTTGAAGCTTGCTTT.